The 13 T cell receptor beta chains below were found in one sample sequenced in a study of control samples from healthy donors and cancer patients. Using immunoSEQ multiplex PCR, the repertoire was profiled, and TCRdb retains in-frame clones only, with some absent. The sample records about 35,000 clones, 85% to 95% being singletons. Sequencing was performed on PBMCs. Every receptor here comes from a man aged 35 to 55 with colorectal cancer.

The chain employs TRBV3-1 (or the pseudogene TRBV3-2) and TRBJ2-2; 9 nucleotides agree with TRBD2. V lost 4 bases to trimming and J lost 2 bases; unmatched junction nucleotides: 2. This CDR3 has 15 residues. Germline V gene data show CDR1 as LGHDT and CDR2 as YNNKEL (reference sequence). The CDR3 spells CASSRGGVNTGELFF. The CDR3 DNA sequence: TGTGCCAGCAGCCGCGGGGGGGTCAACACCGGGGAGCTGTTTTTT.

The V gene is TRBV7-2, the J gene TRBJ1-2, with 12 bases matching TRBD1. J was trimmed by 8 bases and V by 5 bases; bases with no gene match: 6. CDR1 and CDR2 from the germline V gene are SGHTA and FQGNSA. The CDR3 covers 14 residues. Here the CDR3 reads CASSPGQGAQGYTF. The CDR3 DNA reads TGTGCCAGCAGCCCGGGACAGGGGGCACAAGGCTACACCTTC.

The chain combines TRBV9 with TRBJ1-1; TRBD1 might be the D (5 bases). V lost 4 bases and J lost 3, with 13 bases in between. This CDR3 has 14 residues. Per the germline V gene, CDR1 is SGDLS and CDR2 is YYNGEE. CDR3 nucleotide sequence: TGTGCCAGCAGCTCCCGGGGGGGGGACACTGAAGCTTTCTTT. Translation gives CASSSRGGDTEAFF.

This chain connects TRBV29-1 to TRBJ1-1; possibly TRBD1 for D (5 bases). This CDR3 is built from 14 residues. Trimming cost V 7 bases and J 3 bases, with 18 bases left between them. Germline CDR1 is SQVTM and CDR2 is ANQGSEA. CDR3 loop: CSARGPGTDTEAFF. In nucleotides, the CDR3 is TGCAGCGCCAGAGGGCCGGGGACCGACACTGAAGCTTTCTTT.

This clone has only one observation. The rearrangement uses TRBV6-4 and TRBJ1-6; a possible D gene is TRBD1 (5 bases). Deletions cut 2 bases from V and 12 bases from J, with 5 bases between. The CDR3 length is 11 residues. Germline assignment: CDR1 MRHNA and CDR2 SNTAGT. The CDR3 spells CASSDGGPLHF. The CDR3, as DNA: TGTGCCAGCAGTGACGGGGGACCCCTCCACTTT.

The rearrangement uses TRBV30 and TRBJ2-5, with D possibly being TRBD2 (5 bases). Germline V gene sequence: CDR1 GTSNPN, CDR2 SVGIG (reference sequence). V lost 2 bases and J 1 base, leaving 14 bases between the germline ends. The length of the CDR3 is 15 residues. CDR3 sequence: CAWSSPGSFQETQYF. The CDR3 nucleotides are TGTGCCTGGAGTTCGCCGGGGAGTTTCCAAGAGACCCAGTACTTC.

This rearrangement joins TRBV12-3 or TRBV12-4 to TRBJ2-7; no clear D. The CDR3 spans 13 residues. Trimming took off 3 bases at V and 6 bases at J, with 12 bases between the two ends. The CDR3 DNA sequence: TGTGCCAGCAGTTTTGGTCTGACCCTCGAGCAGTACTTC. Encoded protein: CASSFGLTLEQYF.

The chain recombines TRBV12-3 or TRBV12-4 with TRBJ2-7; D remains ambiguous. V was trimmed by 5 bases and J by 0 bases, leaving 5 bases between them. This CDR3 comprises 12 residues. CDR3 in amino acids: CASSPRSYEQYF. The CDR3 region has the DNA TGTGCCAGCAGTCCCCGCTCCTACGAGCAGTACTTC.

The CDR3 spells CASSLRQGLNYGYTF. CDR3 nucleotide sequence: TGTGCCAGCAGCTTGAGACAGGGTCTTAACTATGGCTACACCTTC. V gene TRBV5-4 combines with J gene TRBJ1-2, with 7 bases matching TRBD1. After removal of 1 base from V and 1 base from J, the junction contained 4 bases not matched to a gene. CDR3 length: 15 amino acids. Looked up from germline, CDR1 is SGHNT and CDR2 is YYREEE (reference sequence). The full variable domain, rest sourced from reference TRBV5-4 and TRBJ1-2, is ETGVTQSPTHLIKTRGQQVTLRCSSQSGHNTVSWYQQALGQGPQFIFQYYREEENGRGNFPPRFSGLQFPNYSSELNVNALELDDSALYLCASSLRQGLNYGYTFGSGTRLTVV.

The chain recombines TRBV27 with TRBJ1-4, with D unclear. The germline gives CDR1 MNHEY, CDR2 SMNVEV (reference sequence). V gave up 6 bases and J gave up 8 bases, with 19 bases separating them. This CDR3 comprises 15 residues. CDR3 sequence: CASSRVTRSGEKLFF. The DNA of the CDR3 is TGTGCCAGCAGCCGGGTGACCAGGTCTGGGGAAAAACTGTTTTTT.

The chain has TRBV12-3 or TRBV12-4 and TRBJ1-2; no firm D call. There are 11 residues in the CDR3. Trimming pared 5 bases from V and 5 bases from J, leaving 6 bases between. The CDR3 bases are TGTGCCAGCAGTGCAAAATATGGCTACACCTTC. It yields the protein CASSAKYGYTF.

The chain joins TRBV19 to TRBJ2-1; TRBD2 agrees at 13 bases. V shed 4 bases and J 10 bases; nucleotides not matched to a gene: 7. CDR3 length equals 15 residues. CDR1 and CDR2 (germline): LNHDA, SQIVND (reference sequence). For the CDR3, the DNA is TGTGCCAGTAGTACCGGGACTAGCGGGGTCCGCGAGCAGTTCTTC. Its translation is CASSTGTSGVREQFF.

The chain couples TRBV11-1 to TRBJ1-5, with D possibly matching TRBD1 (6 bases). This CDR3 comprises 13 residues. Between the trimmed V and J ends, which lost 5 bases and 5 bases, there was a span of 10 bases. Germline CDR1 is SGHAT and CDR2 is FQDESV (reference sequence). CDR3 nucleotide sequence: TGTGCCAGCAGCCCAGGGGTAGATCAGCCCCAGCATTTT. This codes for CASSPGVDQPQHF.